These 27 T cell receptor beta chains were sequenced from one sample in a study of regulatory T cells in long-lasting Graves disease. CDR3 regions were amplified by Arm-PCR using iRepertoire HTBI primers to build TCR beta libraries. TCRdb ran MiXCR on the multiplex PCR reads and lists one entry per CDR3 protein. The sample contains 240,000 or so distinct CDR3 sequences, around 20% of which appear only once. The time point here: newly diagnosed GD, antithyroid drugs for less than 3 months. Preparation of the TCR library used RNA extracted from PBMCs. Sequenced here: peripheral blood mononuclear cells (PBMCs), sampled at new diagnosis, from a patient treated with antithyroid drugs. All receptors derive from a female donor with Graves disease.

The chain has TRBV24-1 and TRBJ2-1, with TRBD2 matching 10 bases. The germline gives CDR1 KGHDR, CDR2 SFDVKD. CDR3 length: 16 residues. J lost 14 bases, V lost 1 base, and 13 bases had no gene match. CDR3 in amino acids: CATSDLALAGKNGKFF. The DNA of the CDR3 is TGTGCCACCAGTGATTTAGCACTAGCGGGAAAGAATGGGAAGTTCTTC.

Details on this clonotype: This likely traces to a read error, being one base from a far larger clone. This chain joins TRBV5-8 and TRBJ2-6; D might be TRBD1 or TRBD2, each matching 6 bases. From germline, CDR1 is SGHTS and CDR2 YDEGEE. V gave up 4 bases and J gave up 8 bases, with 22 bases separating them. This CDR3 comprises 17 residues. Here the CDR3 DNA reads TGTGCCAGCAGCGATCCCCGGGGGCACACCGGGACCAACGTCCTGACTTTC. It is translated as CASSDPRGHTGTNVLTF.

This clonotype appeared a few times. The J gene is TRBJ1-2, the V gene TRBV7-9; D is unclear. V lost 3 bases and J lost 6, with 11 bases in between. The V gene's germline CDR1 is SEHNR and CDR2 FQNEAQ (reference sequence). The CDR3 totals 13 residues. The CDR3 DNA reads as TGTGCCAGCAGCTTTCCGGTAACAAATGGCTACACCTTC. Translation gives CASSFPVTNGYTF.

This clonotype was seen at least ten times. This chain joins TRBV2 and TRBJ2-2, with 14 bases lining up with TRBD2. Germline-derived CDR1 and CDR2 are SNHLY and FYNNEI. The CDR3 has 16 residues. V trimming: 7 bases; J trimming: 7 bases; junction bases outside the gene matches: 8. CDR3 loop: CASMGTSGSRDGELFF. DNA for the CDR3: TGTGCCAGCATGGGGACTAGCGGGAGCCGGGACGGGGAGCTGTTTTTT.

The gene calls are TRBV28 and TRBJ1-3, with D perhaps matching TRBD1 (5 bases). Per germline, CDR1 MDHEN and CDR2 SYDVKM. The CDR3 is 13 amino acids. V was clipped by 4 bases and J by 7 bases, with 11 bases between them. The chain's CDR3 is CASSSGGWNTIYF. The CDR3 DNA is TGTGCCAGCAGTTCCGGGGGGTGGAACACCATATATTTT.

The chain is built from TRBV5-6 and TRBJ2-1; TRBD1 agrees at 10 bases. The germline V gene encodes CDR1 SGHDT and CDR2 YYEEEE. The CDR3 spans 14 residues. V lost 4 bases, J lost 15 bases, and 13 bases stayed unmatched. The CDR3 spells CASSLRDRGWGRFF. The CDR3 nucleotides read TGTGCCAGCAGCCTCCGGGACAGGGGATGGGGGCGGTTCTTC.

About this clonotype itself: Since a far larger clone is one base different, this is likely a read error. CDR3: CASSQGQANYEQYF. DNA for the CDR3: TGTGCCAGCAGCCAGGGACAGGCGAACTACGAGCAGTACTTC. The chain couples TRBV2 to TRBJ2-7, with TRBD1 matching over 8 bases. V shed 6 bases and J 3 bases; nucleotides not matched to a gene: 7. The CDR3 covers 14 residues. The germline V gene has CDR1 SNHLY and CDR2 FYNNEI.

This clonotype appeared many times. This rearrangement joins TRBV6-1 to TRBJ1-1; D not certain. Germline assignment: CDR1 MNHNS and CDR2 SASEGT. The V end was cut by 8 bases, the J end by 0 bases, with 10 bases between. There are 13 residues in the CDR3. The CDR3 DNA reads as TGTGCCAGCTCAAGACGGATGAACACTGAAGCTTTCTTT. Its translation is CASSRRMNTEAFF.

Concerning this clonotype itself: A read error is likely here: a far larger clone is one base away. The chain employs TRBV11-2 and TRBJ2-7, with 8 bases matching TRBD1. The CDR3 has 14 residues. Germline CDR1 and CDR2: SGHAT and FQNNGV. DNA of the CDR3: TGTGTCAGCAGCTTAGCCCAGGGGGCCCACGAGCAGTACTTC. Residues: CVSSLAQGAHEQYF.

This clonotype was recorded at least ten times. The J gene is TRBJ2-3, the V gene TRBV7-3, with D perhaps being TRBD1 or TRBD2 (6 bases each). The germline gives CDR1 SGHTA, CDR2 FQGTGA. V was pared by 4 bases and J by 5 bases, with 13 bases between. The CDR3 is made up of 14 amino acids. CDR3 protein: CASSSRGPEDTQYF. DNA of the CDR3: TGTGCCAGCAGCTCTCGGGGGCCCGAAGATACGCAGTATTTT.

This clonotype has a count of ten or more. This sequence joins TRBV18 and TRBJ2-3; tentative D call: TRBD2 (6 bases). Trimming took off 0 bases at V and 5 bases at J, with 12 bases between the two ends. Germline assignment: CDR1 KGHSH and CDR2 LQKENI. The length of the CDR3 is 15 residues. The CDR3 sequence is CASSPPGRWRDTQYF. For the CDR3, the DNA is TGTGCCAGCTCACCACCGGGGAGGTGGAGAGATACGCAGTATTTT.

Ten or more counts support this clonotype. The chain has TRBV6-5 and TRBJ1-1, with D possibly matching TRBD1 (6 bases). This CDR3 contains 16 residues. CDR1 is MNHEY and CDR2 is SVGAGI in the germline V gene. V lost 2 bases and J 5 bases, leaving 18 bases between the germline ends. The CDR3: CASSYGRVGGRTEAFF. The CDR3 coding sequence is TGTGCCAGCAGTTACGGTCGGGTAGGGGGAAGAACTGAAGCTTTCTTT.

This clonotype was recorded many times. This sequence joins TRBV5-5 and TRBJ2-3; 9 bases are a match to TRBD2. The CDR3 consists of 15 residues. Germline V gene lookup returns CDR1 SGHKS and CDR2 YYEKEE (reference sequence). V shed 4 bases, J shed 5 bases, and the junction held 8 bases outside the gene matches. In nucleotides, the CDR3 is TGTGCCAGCAGCGACGCAGCGGGGGGTATAGATACGCAGTATTTT. As protein: CASSDAAGGIDTQYF.

This clonotype was seen at least ten times. The V gene is TRBV30, the J gene TRBJ2-3; the match to TRBD2 covers 14 bases. V dropped 0 bases and J dropped 4; count of bases not matched to a gene: 3. Looked up from germline, CDR1 is GTSNPN and CDR2 is SVGIG (reference sequence). The CDR3 is made up of 16 amino acids. CDR3: CAWSVGLAGGPDTQYF. In nucleotides, the CDR3 is TGTGCCTGGAGTGTAGGACTAGCGGGAGGCCCAGATACGCAGTATTTT. The whole variable domain, filled in from reference TRBV30 and TRBJ2-3, reads SQTIHQWPATLVQPVGSPLSLECTVEGTSNPNLYWYRQAAGRGLQLLFYSVGIGQISSEVPQNLSASRPQDRQFILSSKKLLLSDSGFYLCAWSVGLAGGPDTQYFGPGTRLTVL.

In this sample, this clonotype turned up many times. V and J are TRBV3-1 and TRBJ2-7; D possibly corresponds to TRBD1 (6 bases). The germline V gene has CDR1 LGHDT and CDR2 YNNKEL (reference sequence). The V end was cut by 1 base, the J end by 6 bases, with 16 bases between. This CDR3 is 15 amino acids long. In DNA, the CDR3 is TGTGCCAGCAGCCAAGGAGGGGGAGAATTTGGCGAGCAGTACTTC. Translated, it gives CASSQGGGEFGEQYF.

CDR3 bases: TGTGCCAGCAGCCAGCCCGGAACGAACACCGGGGAGCTGTTTTTT. Its translation: CASSQPGTNTGELFF. The rearrangement joins TRBV4-2 to TRBJ2-2, with D hard to call. Germline assignment: CDR1 LGHNA and CDR2 YNFKEQ. The CDR3 loop spans 15 amino acids. Deletions cut 3 bases from V and 0 bases from J, with 8 bases between.

This clonotype has at least ten counts. This chain links TRBV20-1 with TRBJ1-5; TRBD1 matches 9 bases. The CDR3 is made up of 14 amino acids. The V gene end was trimmed by 3 bases and the J gene end by 7 bases; junction bases not matched to a gene: 7. Germline V gives CDR1 DFQATT, CDR2 SNEGSKA (reference sequence). CDR3 sequence: CSARDGTGNQPQHF. CDR3 DNA sequence: TGCAGTGCTAGGGACGGGACAGGGAACCAGCCCCAGCATTTT.

The sample holds one count of this clonotype. V gene TRBV19 combines with J gene TRBJ2-2; either TRBD1 or TRBD2 may fit D (5 bases each). The CDR3 has 14 amino acids. The V gene lost 6 bases and the J gene lost 11 bases, with 19 bases spanning the gap. The germline V gene has CDR1 LNHDA and CDR2 SQIVND (reference sequence). Here the CDR3 reads CASRRRDGAIELFF. The DNA of the CDR3 is TGTGCCAGTAGACGCCGGGACGGGGCCATAGAGCTGTTTTTT.

This clonotype was observed a handful of times. As the CDR3 is not closed by the conserved phenylalanine or tryptophan, this likely results from a read error. The rearrangement joins TRBV27 to TRBJ2-7, with D possibly TRBD2 on 5 matching bases. V was pared by 3 bases and J by 0 bases, with 9 bases between. Germline V lookup: CDR1 MNHEY, CDR2 SMNVEV (reference sequence). The CDR3 runs to 14 residues. Here the CDR3 reads CASSFLEGSYEQYL. The CDR3 DNA reads TGTGCCAGCAGTTTCCTCGAGGGCTCCTACGAGCAGTACCTC.

This clonotype was detected ten times or more. This chain uses TRBV6-2 or TRBV6-3 with TRBJ2-7; 8 positions match TRBD1. Germline-derived CDR1 and CDR2 are MNHEY and SVGEGT. This CDR3 contains 14 residues. The V and J ends lost 8 bases and 3 bases, in that order; junction bases with no gene match: 9. In nucleotides, the CDR3 is TGTGCCAGCGGTTCGGGGGACAGGCGCTACGAGCAGTACTTC. Amino acids: CASGSGDRRYEQYF.

The gene calls are TRBV28 and TRBJ2-7; 10 bases are a match to TRBD2. The CDR3 contains 15 residues. With 3 bases clipped from V and 3 bases from J, the junction kept 5 bases outside the gene matches. The germline gives CDR1 MDHEN, CDR2 SYDVKM. CDR3 amino acids: CASSFQVAGGYEQYF. The DNA for the CDR3 is TGTGCCAGCAGTTTTCAAGTAGCGGGAGGCTACGAGCAGTACTTC. The variable domain in full, completed from reference TRBV28 and TRBJ2-7, reads DVKVTQSSRYLVKRTGEKVFLECVQDMDHENMFWYRQDPGLGLRLIYFSYDVKMKEKGDIPEGYSVSREKKERFSLILESASTNQTSMYLCASSFQVAGGYEQYFGPGTRLTVT.

This clonotype was seen only a few times. This chain connects TRBV9 to TRBJ1-3; the match to TRBD1 covers 9 bases. Trimming took 0 bases from V and 8 from J; bases not matched to a gene: 3. The germline gives CDR1 SGDLS, CDR2 YYNGEE. The CDR3 sequence is 14 residues long. The CDR3 spells CASSVGDRDHTIYF. CDR3 DNA: TGTGCCAGCAGCGTAGGGGACAGGGACCACACCATATATTTT.

This clonotype was found many times. The rearrangement links TRBV12-3 or TRBV12-4 to TRBJ2-2; TRBD1 or TRBD2 may be the D gene (7 bases each). Trimming pared 6 bases from V and 4 bases from J, leaving 18 bases between. The CDR3 extends over 16 amino acids. CDR3 sequence reads: CASRRGRELITGELFF. The CDR3 DNA sequence: TGTGCCAGCAGAAGGGGGCGGGAGTTAATCACCGGGGAGCTGTTTTTT.

The chain is built from TRBV20-1 and TRBJ1-1; unclear D gene. CDR1 is DFQATT and CDR2 is SNEGSKA in the germline V gene (reference sequence). V lost 6 bases to trimming and J lost 1 base, with 12 bases between them. This CDR3 spans 13 amino acids. The CDR3 spells CSAQHSANTEAFF. For the CDR3, the DNA is TGCAGTGCCCAGCACTCTGCGAACACTGAAGCTTTCTTT.

V and J are TRBV6-2 or TRBV6-3 and TRBJ2-7; 8 bases line up with TRBD1. This CDR3 is built from 14 residues. V shed 5 bases and J 2 bases; nucleotides not matched to a gene: 5. Germline CDR1 reads MNHEY; CDR2 reads SVGEGT. The CDR3 nucleotides are TGTGCCAGCAGTCAGACAGGGGCTACCTACGAGCAGTACTTC. Its protein product is CASSQTGATYEQYF.

The sample holds many counts of this clonotype. This chain connects TRBV9 to TRBJ1-2, with D possibly being TRBD1 (5 bases). CDR1 SGDLS and CDR2 YYNGEE come from the germline V gene. The V end lost 0 bases, the J end lost 8 bases, and 11 bases lay between the germline ends. The CDR3 totals 13 residues. CDR3 sequence: CASSVGQGRGYTF. Written as DNA, the CDR3 is TGTGCCAGCAGCGTAGGGCAGGGCCGAGGCTACACCTTC. The full variable domain, rest sourced from reference TRBV9 and TRBJ1-2, is DSGVTQTPKHLITATGQRVTLRCSPRSGDLSVYWYQQSLDQGLQFLIQYYNGEERAKGNILERFSAQQFPDLHSELNLSSLELGDSALYFCASSVGQGRGYTFGSGTRLTVV.

As for this clonotype: A much larger clone lies a single base off, so this may be a read error. It is likely a read error, because the conserved phenylalanine at the end of the CDR3 is missing. The genes are TRBV29-1 and TRBJ2-1, with 8 bases identical to TRBD2. The V and J ends lost 8 bases and 4 bases, in that order; junction bases with no gene match: 7. Germline V gene sequence: CDR1 SQVTM, CDR2 ANQGSEA. CDR3 length equals 13 residues. As DNA, the CDR3 is TGCAGCTCCCGGGAGGGCGGATACAATGAGCAGTTCCTC. Residues: CSSREGGYNEQFL.